This is a list of T cell receptor beta chains from one sample in a study of CD8+ T cells in alopecia areata. Generated by immunoSEQ multiplex PCR, the TCRdb table keeps only in-frame clones and is missing some. This table holds about 160,000 clones, around 47% found once. The sequencing sample was made of CD4+ T cells sorted from blood. These receptors were collected from a human donor with alopecia areata. Both conserved end residues are part of each CDR3. Each record gives: V gene, D gene, J gene, clone size, CDR3 protein, CDR3 DNA. D genes are given only for firm matches. The size field is filled for only some rows; it gives once, few, many or a size class.

TRBV19	TRBD2	TRBJ2-3	few	CASSTSGRDTDTQYF	TGTGCCAGTAGTACCAGCGGGAGAGACACAGATACGCAGTATTTT
TRBV29-1	TRBD1	TRBJ2-1	once	CSGSGTGYYNEQFF	TGCAGCGGTTCCGGGACAGGGTATTACAATGAGCAGTTCTTC
TRBV19	TRBD1	TRBJ2-5	once	CASSIVVTGRETQYF	TGTGCCAGTAGTATAGTTGTGACAGGGAGAGAGACCCAGTACTTC
TRBV19	NA	TRBJ2-1	NA	CASSITVYNEQFF	TGTGCCAGTAGTATAACAGTTTACAATGAGCAGTTCTTC
TRBV10-2	TRBD2	TRBJ2-1	few	CASRASGTGEQFF	TGCGCCAGCCGGGCTAGCGGGACGGGTGAGCAGTTCTTC
TRBV29-1	NA	TRBJ2-3	NA	CSVGGRLGDTQYF	TGCAGCGTTGGGGGCAGGTTGGGAGATACGCAGTATTTT
TRBV7-2	NA	TRBJ1-1	NA	CASRSWGGNTEAFF	TGTGCCAGCAGGTCATGGGGGGGGAACACTGAAGCTTTCTTT
TRBV30	NA	TRBJ1-3	NA	CAWGISGNTIYF	TGTGCCTGGGGGATCTCTGGAAACACCATATATTTT
TRBV2	TRBD1	TRBJ2-5	NA	CATGQVQETQYF	TGTGCCACCGGACAGGTCCAAGAGACCCAGTACTTC
TRBV2	TRBD1	TRBJ2-1	few	CASPTGGSGYNEQFF	TGTGCCTCCCCCACAGGGGGCAGTGGGTACAATGAGCAGTTCTTC